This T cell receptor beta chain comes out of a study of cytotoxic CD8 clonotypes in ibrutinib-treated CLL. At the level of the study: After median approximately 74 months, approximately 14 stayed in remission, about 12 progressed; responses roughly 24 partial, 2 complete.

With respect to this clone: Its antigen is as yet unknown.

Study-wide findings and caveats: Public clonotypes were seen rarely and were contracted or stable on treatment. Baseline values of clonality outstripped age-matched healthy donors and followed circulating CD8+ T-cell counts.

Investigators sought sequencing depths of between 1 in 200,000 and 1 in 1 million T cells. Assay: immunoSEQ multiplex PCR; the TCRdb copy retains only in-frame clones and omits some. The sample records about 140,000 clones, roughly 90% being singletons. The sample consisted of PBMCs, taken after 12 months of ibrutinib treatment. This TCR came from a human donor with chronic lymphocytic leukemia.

The DNA for the CDR3 is TGTGCCAGCAGCGTCCGCCGGGACTTCGAGCAGTACTTC. The encoded protein is CASSVRRDFEQYF. J is TRBJ2-7 and V is TRBV7-2, with a possible D match to TRBD2 (6 bases). V lost 5 bases to trimming and J lost 6 bases, with 14 bases between them. Germline CDR1 reads SGHTA; CDR2 reads FQGNSA. The CDR3 consists of 13 residues.